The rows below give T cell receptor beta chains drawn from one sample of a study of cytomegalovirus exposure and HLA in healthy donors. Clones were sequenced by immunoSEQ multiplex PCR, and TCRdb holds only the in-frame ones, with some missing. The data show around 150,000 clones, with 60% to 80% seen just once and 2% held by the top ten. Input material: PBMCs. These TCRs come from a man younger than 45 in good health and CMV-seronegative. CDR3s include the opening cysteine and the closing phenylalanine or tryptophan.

CDR3aa: CASSPSSEVEQFF
v_gene: TRBV7-3
len: 13
j_gene: TRBJ2-1

CDR3aa: CASSLGRGRNQPQHF
v_gene: TRBV5-8
len: 15
j_gene: TRBJ1-5

CDR3aa: CASSVGVSRMPQETQYF
v_gene: TRBV2
len: 17
j_gene: TRBJ2-5

CDR3aa: CASSPQNVPSTEAFF
v_gene: TRBV9
len: 15
j_gene: TRBJ1-1

CDR3aa: CASRRSGRMSNEQFF
v_gene: TRBV27
len: 15
j_gene: TRBJ2-1

CDR3aa: CASSQNTGQPQHF
v_gene: TRBV6-6
len: 13
j_gene: TRBJ1-5

CDR3aa: CSVDGRQGADTQYF
v_gene: TRBV29-1
len: 14
j_gene: TRBJ2-3

CDR3aa: CASSELAGGGETQYF
v_gene: TRBV6-1
len: 15
j_gene: TRBJ2-5

CDR3aa: CALTGGDWTGELFF
v_gene: TRBV30
len: 14
j_gene: TRBJ2-2

CDR3aa: CASSYSAVPNYGYTF
v_gene: TRBV6-5
len: 15
j_gene: TRBJ1-2

CDR3aa: CSVDAYEQYF
v_gene: TRBV29-1
len: 10
j_gene: TRBJ2-7

CDR3aa: CASRWDSQETQYF
v_gene: TRBV5-1
len: 13
j_gene: TRBJ2-5

CDR3aa: CAGGLPGADTQYF
v_gene: TRBV30
len: 13
j_gene: TRBJ2-3

CDR3aa: CATGTSGKNEQFF
v_gene: TRBV6-5
len: 13
j_gene: TRBJ2-1

CDR3aa: CASSLTGQTEAFF
v_gene: TRBV11-3
len: 13
j_gene: TRBJ1-1

CDR3aa: CSVSRGTSGQETQYF
v_gene: TRBV29-1
len: 15
j_gene: TRBJ2-5

CDR3aa: CASSLGQKNTEAFF
v_gene: TRBV5-4
len: 14
j_gene: TRBJ1-1

CDR3aa: CASSPRTSHNEQFF
v_gene: TRBV11-2
len: 14
j_gene: TRBJ2-1

CDR3aa: CASSLDHGSGNTIYF
v_gene: TRBV13
len: 15
j_gene: TRBJ1-3

CDR3aa: CASSLSGLAGAMYF
v_gene: TRBV27
len: 14
j_gene: TRBJ2-7

CDR3aa: CASSPQGTNQPQHF
v_gene: TRBV28
len: 14
j_gene: TRBJ1-5

CDR3aa: CASSLGREITDTQYF
v_gene: TRBV5-1
len: 15
j_gene: TRBJ2-3

CDR3aa: CSVGTSGSYEQYF
v_gene: TRBV29-1
len: 13
j_gene: TRBJ2-7

CDR3aa: CASSPTPATNEKLFF
v_gene: TRBV5-1
len: 15
j_gene: TRBJ1-4

CDR3aa: CASSPGTDGNQPQHF
v_gene: TRBV18
len: 15
j_gene: TRBJ1-5

CDR3aa: CASSEDPDPGTDNGYTF
v_gene: TRBV6-1
len: 17
j_gene: TRBJ1-2

CDR3aa: CATSTGSAFLSTDTQYF
v_gene: TRBV15
len: 17
j_gene: TRBJ2-3

CDR3aa: CASSLRGLATHEQFF
v_gene: TRBV7-8
len: 15
j_gene: TRBJ2-1

CDR3aa: CASSAGLAGAYEQYF
v_gene: TRBV10-1
len: 15
j_gene: TRBJ2-7

CDR3aa: CASSSQVDGYTF
v_gene: TRBV5-4
len: 12
j_gene: TRBJ1-2

CDR3aa: CASSLDTLSYEQYF
v_gene: TRBV11-2
len: 14
j_gene: NA

CDR3aa: CASSTGQASYEQYF
v_gene: TRBV5-1
len: 14
j_gene: TRBJ2-7

CDR3aa: CASSLSLAGGEQYF
v_gene: TRBV5-8
len: 14
j_gene: TRBJ2-7

CDR3aa: CASSPGAQSYEQYF
v_gene: TRBV7-9
len: 14
j_gene: TRBJ2-7

CDR3aa: CASSESGTSGYEQYF
v_gene: TRBV10-1
len: 15
j_gene: TRBJ2-7

CDR3aa: CASSLGQAVPGELFF
v_gene: TRBV5-1
len: 15
j_gene: TRBJ2-2

CDR3aa: CASSRDRREQYF
v_gene: TRBV2
len: 12
j_gene: TRBJ2-7

CDR3aa: CASSLKLGQPGKNIQYF
v_gene: TRBV7-8
len: 17
j_gene: TRBJ2-4

CDR3aa: CASSEGASSYEQYF
v_gene: TRBV2
len: 14
j_gene: TRBJ2-7

CDR3aa: CASSFGGGTQFTDTQYF
v_gene: TRBV7-8
len: 17
j_gene: TRBJ2-3

CDR3aa: CASSPGTAYEQYF
v_gene: TRBV18
len: 13
j_gene: TRBJ2-7

CDR3aa: CASSEPVGPGADTQYF
v_gene: TRBV6-1
len: 16
j_gene: TRBJ2-3

CDR3aa: CASSEVASGQGDTQYF
v_gene: TRBV6-1
len: 16
j_gene: TRBJ2-3

CDR3aa: CSGSNTGELFF
v_gene: TRBV29-1
len: 11
j_gene: TRBJ2-2

CDR3aa: CASSDSDYGYTF
v_gene: TRBV6-1
len: 12
j_gene: TRBJ1-2

CDR3aa: CASSLAGAPYEQYF
v_gene: TRBV5-1
len: 14
j_gene: TRBJ2-7

CDR3aa: CASSFKGASSGANVLTF
v_gene: TRBV5-4
len: 17
j_gene: TRBJ2-6

CDR3aa: CASRGLGEGTGELFF
v_gene: TRBV27
len: 15
j_gene: TRBJ2-2

CDR3aa: CASSGVPGLAEQETQYF
v_gene: TRBV5-1
len: 17
j_gene: TRBJ2-5

CDR3aa: CASSSWTSGDSTDTQYF
v_gene: TRBV11-2
len: 17
j_gene: TRBJ2-3

CDR3aa: CASSQPDRGADTQYF
v_gene: TRBV4-1
len: 15
j_gene: TRBJ2-3

CDR3aa: CASSTREDQPQHF
v_gene: TRBV6-1
len: 13
j_gene: TRBJ1-5

CDR3aa: CASRRFRGVNGDRGPYGYTF
v_gene: TRBV21-1
len: 20
j_gene: TRBJ1-2

CDR3aa: CASSSLMGEPADEQYF
v_gene: TRBV27
len: 16
j_gene: TRBJ2-7

CDR3aa: CASSPDRTARGYTF
v_gene: TRBV19
len: 14
j_gene: TRBJ1-2

CDR3aa: CASSTGLAGGHEQYF
v_gene: TRBV27
len: 15
j_gene: TRBJ2-7

CDR3aa: CASSLSGTGDYEQYF
v_gene: TRBV11-2
len: 15
j_gene: TRBJ2-7

CDR3aa: CASRQTGGLVIGEKLFF
v_gene: TRBV7-9
len: 17
j_gene: TRBJ1-4

CDR3aa: CAVNRSRAEAFF
v_gene: TRBV14
len: 12
j_gene: TRBJ1-1